Listed here are 29 T cell receptor beta chains from one sample, sequenced in a study of cytomegalovirus exposure and HLA in healthy donors (TCRdb year 2017). The library relied on the immunoSEQ multiplex PCR assay. The source is immuneACCESS, and TCRdb retained only in-frame sequences with V and J called. Part of the clones is not carried over; for the studies checked, unresolved V genes explain less than half of this, and the remainder is unexplained. The sample includes some 110,000 clones, with less than 90% observed a single time. The ten largest clones capture about 1.8% of the sample. The material sequenced was PBMCs. The source of these receptors is a woman between 18 and 29 years old in good health and CMV-seropositive.

The chain uses TRBV7-9 and TRBJ1-2, with 7 positions matching TRBD1. Per germline, CDR1 SEHNR and CDR2 FQNEAQ (reference sequence). V shed 5 bases, J shed 3 bases, and the junction held 9 bases outside the gene matches. This CDR3 comprises 15 residues. As DNA, the CDR3 is TGTGCCAGCAGCATCCTCAGACAGGGTGACTATGGCTACACCTTC. Translated: CASSILRQGDYGYTF.

The genes are TRBV29-1 and TRBJ1-3; 7 bases map to TRBD1. Looked up from germline, CDR1 is SQVTM and CDR2 is ANQGSEA. This CDR3 is built from 14 residues. The junction had 12 bases not matched to a gene; V was cut back by 6 bases and J by 7 bases. CDR3 in DNA: TGCAGCGTCGGGACCGGGACAGTATCGAACACCATATATTTT. It encodes CSVGTGTVSNTIYF.

The rearrangement uses TRBV18 and TRBJ1-4; 10 positions agree with TRBD1. V gave up 3 bases and J gave up 2 bases; unmatched junction bases: 3. CDR1 is KGHSH and CDR2 is LQKENI in the germline V gene. This CDR3 has 16 amino acids. CDR3 amino acids: CASSPLTGGTNEKLFF. CDR3 DNA sequence: TGTGCCAGCTCACCTCTGACAGGGGGCACTAATGAAAAACTGTTTTTT. Variable domain in full (rest from reference TRBV18 and TRBJ1-4): NAGVMQNPRHLVRRRGQEARLRCSPMKGHSHVYWYRQLPEEGLKFMVYLQKENIIDESGMPKERFSAEFPKEGPSILRIQQVVRGDSAAYFCASSPLTGGTNEKLFFGSGTQLSVL.

The chain recombines TRBV7-8 with TRBJ2-7, with 7 bases fitting TRBD2. After removal of 1 base from V and 2 bases from J, the junction contained 5 bases not matched to a gene. Germline CDR1 SGHVS, CDR2 FQNEAQ. The CDR3 is 15 residues long. The CDR3 region is CASSLGRSGAYEQYV. The DNA of the CDR3 is TGTGCCAGCAGCTTAGGTCGAAGCGGGGCCTACGAGCAGTACGTC.

J is TRBJ1-5 and V is TRBV29-1, with 9 bases that match TRBD1. CDR3 length equals 18 residues. From germline, CDR1 is SQVTM and CDR2 ANQGSEA. V lost 0 bases and J lost 0; bases outside the gene matches: 9. The CDR3 loop is CSVEDQTGGYDSNQPQHF. The CDR3 nucleotides are TGCAGCGTTGAAGATCAGACAGGGGGGTACGATAGCAATCAGCCCCAGCATTTT.

CDR3 protein: CATGTSGDTQYF. The CDR3 DNA sequence: TGTGCCACCGGGACTAGCGGGGATACGCAGTATTTT. The chain couples TRBV10-3 to TRBJ2-3; 12 nucleotides match TRBD2. Germline assignment: CDR1 ENHRY and CDR2 SYGVKD. The CDR3 has 12 amino acids. V was clipped by 10 bases and J by 6 bases; unmatched bases: 2.

The chain recombines TRBV18 with TRBJ1-2; D may be TRBD1 (6 bases). There are 11 residues in the CDR3. Trimming took off 6 bases at V and 7 bases at J, with 9 bases between the two ends. Germline V gives CDR1 KGHSH, CDR2 LQKENI. The CDR3 DNA reads as TGTGCCAGCTCGGACAGAGCTGGCTACACCTTC. Translating gives CASSDRAGYTF. The entire variable domain, with the rest obtained from reference TRBV18 and TRBJ1-2, is as follows: NAGVMQNPRHLVRRRGQEARLRCSPMKGHSHVYWYRQLPEEGLKFMVYLQKENIIDESGMPKERFSAEFPKEGPSILRIQQVVRGDSAAYFCASSDRAGYTFGSGTRLTVV.

V usage is TRBV9 and J usage is TRBJ2-3; 8 positions agree with TRBD1. The V gene's germline CDR1 is SGDLS and CDR2 YYNGEE. V shed 4 bases and J 0 bases; nucleotides not matched to a gene: 7. The CDR3 covers 16 residues. This CDR3 is CASSPGTGLSTDTQYF. The CDR3 region has the DNA TGTGCCAGCAGCCCCGGGACAGGCCTTAGCACAGATACGCAGTATTTT.

V usage is TRBV20-1 and J usage is TRBJ1-1; D is unresolved. V was trimmed by 6 bases and J by 2 bases, leaving 7 bases between them. The germline gives CDR1 DFQATT, CDR2 SNEGSKA (reference sequence). This CDR3 has 11 residues. CDR3 sequence (DNA): TGCAGTGCGAGCACTAACACTGAAGCTTTCTTT. It is translated as CSASTNTEAFF.

This chain connects TRBV5-1 to TRBJ2-5; tentatively, D is TRBD2 (6 bases). Germline CDR1 SGHRS, CDR2 YFSETQ. The V gene lost 4 bases and the J gene lost 3 bases, with 10 bases spanning the gap. CDR3 length equals 13 residues. The CDR3 bases are TGCGCCAGCAGCACTCGACTAGAAGAGACCCAGTACTTC. It encodes CASSTRLEETQYF.

The V and J genes are TRBV6-1 and TRBJ1-5, with 7 nucleotides matching TRBD1. Losses at the gene ends were 9 bases for V and 4 bases for J; bases not matched to a gene: 6. Per germline, CDR1 MNHNS and CDR2 SASEGT. The CDR3 spans 13 residues. The CDR3 sequence: CASTGVGNQPQHF. Here the CDR3 DNA reads TGTGCCAGTACAGGGGTTGGAAATCAGCCCCAGCATTTT.

The chain combines TRBV4-1 with TRBJ2-3; 12 nucleotides agree with TRBD2. Germline CDR1 and CDR2: MGHRA and YSYEKL. Trimming at V came to 3 bases and at J to 5 bases, leaving 9 bases not matched to a gene. The CDR3 has 17 residues. CDR3 amino acids: CASSQVASGGDRDTQYF. The CDR3 nucleotides are TGCGCCAGCAGCCAGGTAGCTAGCGGGGGGGATAGAGATACGCAGTATTTT.

The V and J genes are TRBV11-2 and TRBJ2-7, with 14 positions matching TRBD2. The ends lost 5 bases at V and 3 bases at J; junction bases unmatched: 12. The CDR3 length is 18 residues. Germline assignment: CDR1 SGHAT and CDR2 FQNNGV. The CDR3 loop reads CASSPGTSGGEVGYEQYF. The CDR3, as DNA: TGTGCCAGCAGCCCAGGGACTAGCGGGGGAGAAGTCGGCTACGAGCAGTACTTC.

The V gene is TRBV28, the J gene TRBJ2-1; tentatively, D is TRBD1 (5 bases). The germline CDR1 and CDR2 sequences are MDHEN and SYDVKM. Trimming stripped 3 bases from V and 0 bases from J, with 9 bases between. CDR3 length: 15 residues. CDR3 bases: TGTGCCAGCAGTTTGCAGGGTCACTCCTACAATGAGCAGTTCTTC. As protein: CASSLQGHSYNEQFF.

This chain connects TRBV19 to TRBJ1-1, with TRBD1 matching 7 bases. This CDR3 contains 14 residues. Germline lookup yields CDR1 LNHDA and CDR2 SQIVND (reference sequence). The V gene end was trimmed by 3 bases and the J gene end by 4 bases; junction bases not matched to a gene: 5. The DNA of the CDR3 is TGTGCCAGTAGTATTAACAGGGGAGGCACTGAAGCTTTCTTT. Protein sequence: CASSINRGGTEAFF.

The CDR3 is CASSDAGRSGNTIYF. CDR3 sequence (DNA): TGTGCCAGCAGTGACGCAGGTCGCTCTGGAAACACCATATATTTT. This sequence joins TRBV6-6 and TRBJ1-3; D ambiguous. Trimming took off 5 bases at V and 0 bases at J, with 11 bases between the two ends. The CDR3 extends over 15 amino acids. Germline loops: CDR1 MNHNY, CDR2 SVGAGI (reference sequence).

This sequence joins TRBV4-1 and TRBJ1-5, with D unresolved. Looked up from germline, CDR1 is MGHRA and CDR2 is YSYEKL. Trimming left V 4 bases short and J 2 bases short, with 9 bases between. The CDR3 length is 14 residues. The CDR3 DNA is TGCGCCAGCAGCCGGGAGAGGGGCAATCAGCCCCAGCATTTT. Its translation is CASSRERGNQPQHF.

The V call is TRBV19, the J call TRBJ1-1; 9 bases fit TRBD1. Trimming removed 6 bases from V and 7 bases from J; junction bases left unmatched: 9. CDR1 is LNHDA and CDR2 is SQIVND in the germline V gene (reference sequence). The length of the CDR3 is 14 residues. The CDR3 sequence is CASRPGTGLDEAFF. CDR3 in DNA: TGTGCCAGTAGGCCCGGGACAGGGCTTGATGAAGCTTTCTTT. Drawing the rest from reference TRBV19 and TRBJ1-1, the complete variable domain is DGGITQSPKYLFRKEGQNVTLSCEQNLNHDAMYWYRQDPGQGLRLIYYSQIVNDFQKGDIAEGYSVSREKKESFPLTVTSAQKNPTAFYLCASRPGTGLDEAFFGQGTRLTVV.

This chain links TRBV14 with TRBJ2-1; the D gene is possibly TRBD1 (6 bases). The CDR3 loop spans 14 amino acids. Germline V gene sequence: CDR1 SGHDN, CDR2 FVKESK. V lost 0 bases and J lost 8, with 11 bases in between. The CDR3 region has the DNA TGTGCCAGCAGCCAAGATTGGGCAGGGGATGAGCAGTTCTTC. Its protein product is CASSQDWAGDEQFF.

This clone appeared once. The chain employs TRBV28 and TRBJ1-1; maybe TRBD1 (6 bases). The CDR3 is 14 amino acids. Germline V gene sequence: CDR1 MDHEN, CDR2 SYDVKM. The V end was cut by 7 bases, the J end by 2 bases, with 14 bases between. The CDR3 sequence: CASIQGTGNTEAFF. In nucleotides, the CDR3 is TGTGCCAGCATCCAGGGGACGGGAAACACTGAAGCTTTCTTT.

The chain is built from TRBV10-3 and TRBJ1-6; TRBD1 aligns across 8 bases. The CDR3 sequence is 17 residues long. The germline gives CDR1 ENHRY, CDR2 SYGVKD. V shed 6 bases, J shed 2 bases, and the junction held 9 bases outside the gene matches. The CDR3 DNA reads TGTGCCATCAGGGGCGACAGGGGAGAGACCTATAATTCACCCCTCCACTTT. This codes for CAIRGDRGETYNSPLHF.

The chain links TRBV9 to TRBJ1-2, with D possibly matching TRBD1 (6 bases). The germline V gene encodes CDR1 SGDLS and CDR2 YYNGEE. Trimming cost V 4 bases and J 3 bases, with 13 bases left between them. The CDR3 extends over 14 amino acids. CDR3 in DNA: TGTGCCAGCAGCCGATACAGGGAAGACTATGGCTACACCTTC. It codes for CASSRYREDYGYTF.

This clone was counted a single time. V is TRBV27 and J is TRBJ2-7; TRBD2 is a possible D gene (5 bases). The CDR3 covers 14 residues. Looked up from germline, CDR1 is MNHEY and CDR2 is SMNVEV (reference sequence). V lost 2 bases, J lost 6 bases, and 14 bases lay in between. DNA for the CDR3: TGTGCCAGCAGTTTACACAGCGGACCTGTCGAGCAGTACTTC. Its protein is CASSLHSGPVEQYF.

This clone was counted a few times. The chain is built from TRBV28 and TRBJ1-5, with 10 bases identical to TRBD1. Germline values: CDR1 MDHEN, CDR2 SYDVKM. V lost 4 bases, J lost 5 bases, and 5 bases stayed unmatched. The CDR3 is made up of 15 amino acids. The CDR3 DNA sequence: TGTGCCAGCAGTTCGCGACAGGGGGCATATCAGCCCCAGCATTTT. Its translation: CASSSRQGAYQPQHF. Supplemented by reference TRBV28 and TRBJ1-5, the full variable domain reads DVKVTQSSRYLVKRTGEKVFLECVQDMDHENMFWYRQDPGLGLRLIYFSYDVKMKEKGDIPEGYSVSREKKERFSLILESASTNQTSMYLCASSSRQGAYQPQHFGDGTRLSIL.

This chain links TRBV7-2 with TRBJ1-2; 9 bases are a match to TRBD1. V lost 3 bases to trimming and J lost 6 bases; unmatched junction nucleotides: 8. This CDR3 contains 15 residues. Germline CDR1 reads SGHTA; CDR2 reads FQGNSA. The chain's CDR3 is CASSLSRGQGNGYTF. Written as DNA, the CDR3 is TGTGCCAGCAGCTTGAGTCGGGGACAGGGTAATGGCTACACCTTC.

The chain links TRBV4-1 to TRBJ2-1; D may be TRBD2 (6 bases). This CDR3 comprises 19 residues. Per the germline V gene, CDR1 is MGHRA and CDR2 is YSYEKL. The ends were cut back, 4 bases at V and 8 bases at J, with 30 bases in the middle. CDR3 amino acids: CASSLGTGPEAGFKHEQFF. The CDR3, as DNA: TGCGCCAGCAGCCTAGGAACCGGGCCCGAAGCGGGTTTTAAACATGAGCAGTTCTTC.

Remarks on this clone: At one end, the junction sequence differs from germline, possibly due to a read error. This chain joins TRBV10-2 and TRBJ2-3, with TRBD2 matching 12 bases. Germline V gene lookup returns CDR1 WSHSY and CDR2 SAAADI. The CDR3 has 12 residues. The CDR3 is CASSETSGGPTF. The CDR3 coding sequence is TGCGCCAGCAGTGAGACTAGCGGGGGGCCCACCTTT.

The genes are TRBV27 and TRBJ1-1; 9 bases align to TRBD1. There are 14 residues in the CDR3. Germline loops: CDR1 MNHEY, CDR2 SMNVEV (reference sequence). Trimming at V came to 4 bases and at J to 5 bases, leaving 5 bases not matched to a gene. CDR3 nucleotide sequence: TGTGCCAGCAGTTGGGGACAGGGTCAGACTGAAGCTTTCTTT. This sequence encodes CASSWGQGQTEAFF.

The V and J genes are TRBV27 and TRBJ2-1; 8 bases match TRBD2. V lost 7 bases to trimming and J lost 3 bases; unmatched junction nucleotides: 8. CDR3 size: 15 residues. Germline V lookup: CDR1 MNHEY, CDR2 SMNVEV (reference sequence). The CDR3 protein is CASTLTGGNYNEQFF. CDR3 DNA: TGTGCCAGCACATTGACGGGAGGGAACTACAATGAGCAGTTCTTC.